The 4 T cell receptor beta chains listed next were all sequenced from one sample in a study of blood T cell repertoires in COVID-19. Repertoires were generated with immunoSEQ multiplex PCR, while TCRdb's copy carries only in-frame clones and drops some. The sample consists of some 300,000 clones, 70% to 90% of them appearing once. Material for sequencing was peripheral blood. These receptors were obtained from a woman aged 45-65 years with COVID-19, enrolled during active disease.

The chain has TRBV30 and TRBJ1-4; D uncertain. Germline-derived CDR1 and CDR2 are GTSNPN and SVGIG (reference sequence). The CDR3 runs to 12 residues. V lost 0 bases and J lost 8, with 7 bases in between. CDR3: CAWSVLAEKLFF. CDR3 nucleotide sequence: TGTGCCTGGAGTGTACTCGCGGAAAAACTGTTTTTT.

This clone was observed a single time. Other nucleotide sequences from this sample produce the same CDR3. CDR3 sequence (DNA): TGTGCCAGCTCACCAGGACAGAATCAGCCCCAGCATTTT. Translation gives CASSPGQNQPQHF. V usage is TRBV18 and J usage is TRBJ1-5, with D possibly being TRBD1 (6 bases). This CDR3 contains 13 residues. V lost 2 bases to trimming and J lost 4 bases, with 6 bases between them. Germline assignment: CDR1 KGHSH and CDR2 LQKENI.

This clone was found once. The J gene is TRBJ1-1, the V gene TRBV5-1, with TRBD1 identical over 9 bases. V lost 3 bases to trimming and J lost 8 bases; unmatched junction nucleotides: 5. Per the germline V gene, CDR1 is SGHRS and CDR2 is YFSETQ. CDR3 length: 13 amino acids. The CDR3 DNA reads TGCGCCAGCAGCTACGACAGGGGGTCGGAAGCTTTCTTT. It codes for CASSYDRGSEAFF. Variable domain in full (rest from reference TRBV5-1 and TRBJ1-1): KAGVTQTPRYLIKTRGQQVTLSCSPISGHRSVSWYQQTPGQGLQFLFEYFSETQRNKGNFPGRFSGRQFSNSRSEMNVSTLELGDSALYLCASSYDRGSEAFFGQGTRLTVV.

This clone has just a few counts. This sequence joins TRBV6-6 and TRBJ1-3; D is perhaps TRBD1 (6 bases). There are 14 residues in the CDR3. Germline CDR1 is MNHNY and CDR2 is SVGAGI (reference sequence). The V gene lost 6 bases and the J gene lost 8 bases, with 17 bases spanning the gap. Written as DNA, the CDR3 is TGTGCCAGCAGACCCCGGGACACCAGCCACACCATATATTTT. This gives the protein CASRPRDTSHTIYF.